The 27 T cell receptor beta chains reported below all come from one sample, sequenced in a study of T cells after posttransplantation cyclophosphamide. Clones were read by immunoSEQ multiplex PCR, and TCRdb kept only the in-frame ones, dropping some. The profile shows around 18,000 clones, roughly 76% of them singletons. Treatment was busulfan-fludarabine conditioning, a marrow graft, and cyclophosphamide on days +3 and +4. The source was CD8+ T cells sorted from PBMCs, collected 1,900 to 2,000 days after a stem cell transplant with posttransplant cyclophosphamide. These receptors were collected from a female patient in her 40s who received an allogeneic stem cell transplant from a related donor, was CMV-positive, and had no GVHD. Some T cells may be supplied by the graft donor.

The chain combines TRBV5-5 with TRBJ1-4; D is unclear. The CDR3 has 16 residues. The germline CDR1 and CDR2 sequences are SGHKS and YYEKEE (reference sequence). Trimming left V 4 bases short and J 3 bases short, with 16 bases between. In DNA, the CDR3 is TGTGCCAGCAGCCTGGGTCCCGCGGGATCTAATGAAAAACTGTTTTTT. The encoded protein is CASSLGPAGSNEKLFF.

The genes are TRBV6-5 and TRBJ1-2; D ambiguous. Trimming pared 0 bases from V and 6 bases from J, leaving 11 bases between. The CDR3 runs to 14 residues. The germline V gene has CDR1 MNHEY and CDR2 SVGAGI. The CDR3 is CASSYSWTLDGYTF. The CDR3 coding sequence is TGTGCCAGCAGTTACTCGTGGACTCTTGATGGCTACACCTTC.

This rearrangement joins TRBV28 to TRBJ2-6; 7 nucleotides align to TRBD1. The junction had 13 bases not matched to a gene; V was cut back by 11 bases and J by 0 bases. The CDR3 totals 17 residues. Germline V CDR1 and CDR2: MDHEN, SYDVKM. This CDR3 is CACSLGGRHSGANVLTF. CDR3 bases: TGTGCCTGCTCCCTAGGGGGCAGACACTCTGGGGCCAACGTCCTGACTTTC.

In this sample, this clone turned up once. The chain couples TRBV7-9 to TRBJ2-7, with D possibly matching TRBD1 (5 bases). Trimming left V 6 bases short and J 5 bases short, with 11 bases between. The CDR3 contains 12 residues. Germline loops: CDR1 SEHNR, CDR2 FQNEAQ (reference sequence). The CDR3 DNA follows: TGTGCCAGCAGACGGTGGGGCAACGAGCAGTACTTC. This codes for CASRRWGNEQYF. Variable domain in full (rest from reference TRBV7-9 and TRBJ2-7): DTGVSQNPRHKITKRGQNVTFRCDPISEHNRLYWYRQTLGQGPEFLTYFQNEAQLEKSRLLSDRFSAERPKGSFSTLEIQRTEQGDSAMYLCASRRWGNEQYFGPGTRLTVT.

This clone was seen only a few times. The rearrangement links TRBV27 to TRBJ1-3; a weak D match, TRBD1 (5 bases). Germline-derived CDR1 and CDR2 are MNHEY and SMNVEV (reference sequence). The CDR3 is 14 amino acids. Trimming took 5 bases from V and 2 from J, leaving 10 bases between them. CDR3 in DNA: TGTGCCAGCAGTCCCAGGGTTACTGGAAACACCATATATTTT. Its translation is CASSPRVTGNTIYF.

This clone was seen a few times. The CDR3 region has the DNA TGTGCCAGCAGTCCTGACTGGTACGAGCAGTACTTC. Protein product: CASSPDWYEQYF. The chain employs TRBV28 and TRBJ2-7; D ambiguous. Germline CDR1 is MDHEN and CDR2 is SYDVKM. V lost 5 bases and J 4 bases, leaving 9 bases between the germline ends. This CDR3 comprises 12 residues.

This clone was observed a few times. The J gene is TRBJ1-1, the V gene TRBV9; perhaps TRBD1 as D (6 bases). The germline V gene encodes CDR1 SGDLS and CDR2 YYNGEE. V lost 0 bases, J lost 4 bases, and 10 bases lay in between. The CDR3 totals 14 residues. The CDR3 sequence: CASSVEGGVTEAFF. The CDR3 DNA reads TGTGCCAGCAGCGTAGAAGGGGGAGTCACTGAAGCTTTCTTT.

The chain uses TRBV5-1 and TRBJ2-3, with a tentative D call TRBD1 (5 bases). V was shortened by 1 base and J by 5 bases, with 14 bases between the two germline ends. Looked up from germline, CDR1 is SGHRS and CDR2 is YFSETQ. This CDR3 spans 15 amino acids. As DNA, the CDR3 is TGCGCCAGCAGCTTGAGGGGTGGGGTTGGAGATACGCAGTATTTT. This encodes CASSLRGGVGDTQYF.

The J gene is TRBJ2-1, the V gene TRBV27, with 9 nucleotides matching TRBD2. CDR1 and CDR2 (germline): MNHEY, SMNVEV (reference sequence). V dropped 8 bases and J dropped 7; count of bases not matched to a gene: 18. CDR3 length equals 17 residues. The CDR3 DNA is TGTGCCAGCGCTATAGTGGGAGCGGGGGGCCCGGGTAATGAGCAGTTCTTC. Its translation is CASAIVGAGGPGNEQFF.

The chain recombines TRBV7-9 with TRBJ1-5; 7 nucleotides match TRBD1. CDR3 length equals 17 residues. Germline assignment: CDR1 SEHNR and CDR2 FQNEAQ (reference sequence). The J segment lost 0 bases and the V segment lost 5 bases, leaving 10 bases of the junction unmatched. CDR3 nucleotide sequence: TGTGCCAGCAGCCCTGAATCCGGGACAGTTAGCAATCAGCCCCAGCATTTT. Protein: CASSPESGTVSNQPQHF. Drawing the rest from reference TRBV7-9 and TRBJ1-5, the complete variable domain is DTGVSQNPRHKITKRGQNVTFRCDPISEHNRLYWYRQTLGQGPEFLTYFQNEAQLEKSRLLSDRFSAERPKGSFSTLEIQRTEQGDSAMYLCASSPESGTVSNQPQHFGDGTRLSIL.

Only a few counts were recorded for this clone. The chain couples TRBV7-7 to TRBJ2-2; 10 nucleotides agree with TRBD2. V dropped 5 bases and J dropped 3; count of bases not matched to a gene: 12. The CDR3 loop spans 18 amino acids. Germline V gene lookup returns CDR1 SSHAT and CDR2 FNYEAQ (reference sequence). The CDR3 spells CASSLGVAGGPDTGELFF. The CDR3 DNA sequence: TGTGCCAGCAGCCTCGGGGTAGCGGGGGGTCCGGACACCGGGGAGCTGTTTTTT.

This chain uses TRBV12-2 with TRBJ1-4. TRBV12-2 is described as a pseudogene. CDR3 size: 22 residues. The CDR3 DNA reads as TGTGCAAGTCGCCCTCCCCGGGACAGCTACCTCTTGGCACTACAGCGGGGGGAAAAACTGTTTTTT. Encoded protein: CASRPPRDSYLLALQRGEKLFF.

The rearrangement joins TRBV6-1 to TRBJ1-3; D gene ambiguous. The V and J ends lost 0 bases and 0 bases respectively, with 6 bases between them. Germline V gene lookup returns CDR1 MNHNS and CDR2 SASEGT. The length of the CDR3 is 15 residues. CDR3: CASSEAPISGNTIYF. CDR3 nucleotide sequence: TGTGCCAGCAGTGAAGCGCCTATCTCTGGAAACACCATATATTTT.

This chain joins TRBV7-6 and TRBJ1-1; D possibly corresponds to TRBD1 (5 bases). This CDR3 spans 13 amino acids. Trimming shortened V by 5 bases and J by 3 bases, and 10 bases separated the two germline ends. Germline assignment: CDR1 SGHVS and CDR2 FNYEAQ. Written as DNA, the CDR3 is TGTGCCAGCAGCAAGGGGCGCGACACTGAAGCTTTCTTT. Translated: CASSKGRDTEAFF.

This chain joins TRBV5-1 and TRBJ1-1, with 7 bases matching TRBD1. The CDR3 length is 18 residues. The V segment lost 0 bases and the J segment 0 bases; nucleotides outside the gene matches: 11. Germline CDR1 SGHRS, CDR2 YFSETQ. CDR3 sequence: CASSLGDRESWVNTEAFF. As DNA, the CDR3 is TGCGCCAGCAGCTTGGGCGACAGGGAGAGTTGGGTGAACACTGAAGCTTTCTTT.

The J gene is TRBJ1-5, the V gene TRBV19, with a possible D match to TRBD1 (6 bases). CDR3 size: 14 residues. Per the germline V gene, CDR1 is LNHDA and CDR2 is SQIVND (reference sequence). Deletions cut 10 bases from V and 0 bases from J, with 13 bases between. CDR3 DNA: TGTGCCACCAGGACAGAGGATAGCAATCAGCCCCAGCATTTT. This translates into CATRTEDSNQPQHF.

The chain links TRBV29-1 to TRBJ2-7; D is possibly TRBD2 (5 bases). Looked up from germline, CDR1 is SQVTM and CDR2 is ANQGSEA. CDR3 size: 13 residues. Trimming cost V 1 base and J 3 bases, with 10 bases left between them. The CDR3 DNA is TGCAGCGTTGAAGGTAGCGCGGGCTACGAGCAGTACTTC. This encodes CSVEGSAGYEQYF.

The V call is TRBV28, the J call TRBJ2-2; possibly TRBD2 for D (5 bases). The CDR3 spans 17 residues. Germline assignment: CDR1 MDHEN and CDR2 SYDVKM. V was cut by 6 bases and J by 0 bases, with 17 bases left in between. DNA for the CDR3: TGTGCCAGCAGACGCTACCCCCGGGGATCGAACACCGGGGAGCTGTTTTTT. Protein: CASRRYPRGSNTGELFF.

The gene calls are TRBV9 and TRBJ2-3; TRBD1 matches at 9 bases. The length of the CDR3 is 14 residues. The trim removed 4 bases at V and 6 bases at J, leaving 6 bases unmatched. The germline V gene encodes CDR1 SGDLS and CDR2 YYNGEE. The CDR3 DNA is TGTGCCAGCAGCCTCGGACAGGGGAAGGATACGCAGTATTTT. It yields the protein CASSLGQGKDTQYF. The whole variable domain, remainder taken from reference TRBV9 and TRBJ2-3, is DSGVTQTPKHLITATGQRVTLRCSPRSGDLSVYWYQQSLDQGLQFLIQYYNGEERAKGNILERFSAQQFPDLHSELNLSSLELGDSALYFCASSLGQGKDTQYFGPGTRLTVL.

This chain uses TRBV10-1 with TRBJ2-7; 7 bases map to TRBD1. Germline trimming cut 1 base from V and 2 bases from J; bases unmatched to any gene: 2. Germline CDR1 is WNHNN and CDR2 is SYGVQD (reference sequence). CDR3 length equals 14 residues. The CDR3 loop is CASSEWDRTYEQYF. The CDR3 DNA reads TGCGCCAGCAGTGAGTGGGACAGAACCTACGAGCAGTACTTC.

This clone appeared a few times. The CDR3 loop is CAISEPGIGAGELFF. DNA of the CDR3: TGTGCCATCAGTGAGCCCGGGATAGGAGCCGGGGAGCTGTTTTTT. The J gene is TRBJ2-2, the V gene TRBV10-3; a possible D gene is TRBD2 (5 bases). This CDR3 spans 15 amino acids. Trimming pared 2 bases from V and 6 bases from J, leaving 13 bases between. Per germline, CDR1 ENHRY and CDR2 SYGVKD.

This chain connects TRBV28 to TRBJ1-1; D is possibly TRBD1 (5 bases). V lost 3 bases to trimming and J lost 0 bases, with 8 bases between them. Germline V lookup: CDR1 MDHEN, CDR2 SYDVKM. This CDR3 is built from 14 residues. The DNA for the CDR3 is TGTGCCAGCAGTTTGACAGATATGAACACTGAAGCTTTCTTT. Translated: CASSLTDMNTEAFF.

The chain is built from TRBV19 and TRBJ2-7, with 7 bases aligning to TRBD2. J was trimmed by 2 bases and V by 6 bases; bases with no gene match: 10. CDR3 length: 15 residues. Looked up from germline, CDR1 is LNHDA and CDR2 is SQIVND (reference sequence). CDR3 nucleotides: TGTGCCAGTAGCTCCTTTGGAGGGACTACCTACGAGCAGTACTTC. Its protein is CASSSFGGTTYEQYF. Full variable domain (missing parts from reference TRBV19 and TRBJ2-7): DGGITQSPKYLFRKEGQNVTLSCEQNLNHDAMYWYRQDPGQGLRLIYYSQIVNDFQKGDIAEGYSVSREKKESFPLTVTSAQKNPTAFYLCASSSFGGTTYEQYFGPGTRLTVT.

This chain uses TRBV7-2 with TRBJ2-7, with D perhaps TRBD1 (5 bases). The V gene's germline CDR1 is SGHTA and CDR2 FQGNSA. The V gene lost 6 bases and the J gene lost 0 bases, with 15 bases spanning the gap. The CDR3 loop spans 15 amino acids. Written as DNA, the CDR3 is TGTGCCAGCAGTCCAACAATCAGGGCCTCCTACGAGCAGTACTTC. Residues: CASSPTIRASYEQYF.

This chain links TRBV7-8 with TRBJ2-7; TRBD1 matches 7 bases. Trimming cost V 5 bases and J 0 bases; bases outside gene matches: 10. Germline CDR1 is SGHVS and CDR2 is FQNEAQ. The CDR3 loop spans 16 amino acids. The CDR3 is CASSVYGQASSYEQYF. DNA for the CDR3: TGTGCCAGCAGCGTATACGGACAGGCCAGCTCCTACGAGCAGTACTTC.

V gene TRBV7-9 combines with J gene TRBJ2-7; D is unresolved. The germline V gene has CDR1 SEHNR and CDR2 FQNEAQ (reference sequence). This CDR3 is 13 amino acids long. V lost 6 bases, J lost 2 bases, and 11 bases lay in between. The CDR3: CASSQADAYEQYF. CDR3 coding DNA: TGTGCCAGCAGTCAGGCCGACGCCTACGAGCAGTACTTC.

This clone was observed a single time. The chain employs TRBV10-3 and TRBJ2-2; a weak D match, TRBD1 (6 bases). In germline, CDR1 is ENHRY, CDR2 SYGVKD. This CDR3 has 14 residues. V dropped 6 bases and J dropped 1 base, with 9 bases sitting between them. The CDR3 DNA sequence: TGTGCCATCAGCGCGGACAGGAACACCGGGGAGCTGTTTTTT. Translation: CAISADRNTGELFF.